This T cell receptor beta chain was recorded in a study of sequential checkpoint blockade in melanoma. Study-wide context: Randomization was 1:1 between first-line nivolumab→ipilimumab and ipilimumab→nivolumab.

The data were produced by immunoSEQ multiplex PCR, yet TCRdb's version contains in-frame clones alone and is incomplete. In the table there are fewer than 15,000 clones, roughly 78% of which are singletons. Germline V gene data show CDR1 as SGHTS and CDR2 as YDEGEE. Trimming left V 4 bases short and J 6 bases short, with 14 bases between. The CDR3 consists of 14 residues. The treatment here: randomized to nivolumab then ipilimumab (arm A) or the reverse (arm B). Sorted cells were live CD3+CD8+, lacking CD19 and CD56, from PBMCs. The input for sequencing was CD8+ T cells sorted from blood (inferred from file names), taken from a patient given nivolumab and ipilimumab in sequence. The chain has TRBV5-8 and TRBJ2-1, with D perhaps TRBD2 (7 bases). The clonotype comes from a human donor with melanoma. The CDR3 here is CASSRRGGSNEQFF. The CDR3 coding sequence is TGTGCCAGCAGCAGGAGGGGGGGAAGCAATGAGCAGTTCTTC.